The source of this T cell receptor (beta chain) is a study of neoadjuvant nivolumab and ipilimumab in lung cancer. The CDR3 is 13 residues long. In germline, CDR1 is SEHNR, CDR2 FQNEAQ (reference sequence). The V and J ends lost 5 bases and 4 bases, in that order; junction bases with no gene match: 5. Profiled with immunoSEQ multiplex PCR; TCRdb holds only in-frame clones, not every one. The sample shows 40,000 to 55,000 clones, about 89% of them seen only once. The clonotype was recovered from an adult with non-small cell lung cancer. Some clones in this sample may be carry-over from other donors' samples. The J gene is TRBJ2-7, the V gene TRBV7-9; TRBD1 matches 7 bases. The sequences come from blood, collected before neoadjuvant nivolumab, alone or with ipilimumab. The DNA of the CDR3 is TGTGCCAGCAGCCTGGGACAGATATACGAGCAGTACTTC. Translating gives CASSLGQIYEQYF.